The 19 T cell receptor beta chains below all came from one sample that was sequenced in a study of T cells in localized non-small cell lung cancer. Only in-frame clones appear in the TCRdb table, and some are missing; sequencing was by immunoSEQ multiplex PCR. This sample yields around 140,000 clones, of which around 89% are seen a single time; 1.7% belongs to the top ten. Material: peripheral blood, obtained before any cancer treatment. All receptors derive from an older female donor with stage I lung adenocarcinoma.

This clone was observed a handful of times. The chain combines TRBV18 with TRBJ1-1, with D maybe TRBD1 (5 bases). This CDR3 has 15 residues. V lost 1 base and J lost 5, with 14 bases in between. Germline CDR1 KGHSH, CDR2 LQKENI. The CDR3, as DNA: TGTGCCAGCTCACCACGGGACCGAAAGAATACTGAAGCTTTCTTT. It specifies CASSPRDRKNTEAFF. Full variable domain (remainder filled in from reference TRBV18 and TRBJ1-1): NAGVMQNPRHLVRRRGQEARLRCSPMKGHSHVYWYRQLPEEGLKFMVYLQKENIIDESGMPKERFSAEFPKEGPSILRIQQVVRGDSAAYFCASSPRDRKNTEAFFGQGTRLTVV.

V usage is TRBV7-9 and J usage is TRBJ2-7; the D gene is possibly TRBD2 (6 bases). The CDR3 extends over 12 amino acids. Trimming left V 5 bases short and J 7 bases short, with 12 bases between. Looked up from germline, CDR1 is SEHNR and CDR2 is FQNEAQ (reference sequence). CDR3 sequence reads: CASSQEGGEQYF. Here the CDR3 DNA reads TGTGCCAGCAGCCAGGAGGGCGGTGAGCAGTACTTC.

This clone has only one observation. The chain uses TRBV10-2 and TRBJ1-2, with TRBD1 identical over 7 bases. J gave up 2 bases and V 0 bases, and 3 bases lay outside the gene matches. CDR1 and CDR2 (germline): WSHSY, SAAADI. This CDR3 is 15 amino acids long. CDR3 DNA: TGCGCCAGCAGTGAGTCGACAGGGCGCAACTATGGCTACACCTTC. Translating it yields CASSESTGRNYGYTF.

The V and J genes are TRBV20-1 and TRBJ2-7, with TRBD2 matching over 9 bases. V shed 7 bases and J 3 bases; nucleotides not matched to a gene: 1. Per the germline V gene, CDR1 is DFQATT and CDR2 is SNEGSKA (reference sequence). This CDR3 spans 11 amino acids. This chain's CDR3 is CSGLADYEQYF. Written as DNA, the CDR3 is TGCAGTGGACTAGCGGACTACGAGCAGTACTTC.

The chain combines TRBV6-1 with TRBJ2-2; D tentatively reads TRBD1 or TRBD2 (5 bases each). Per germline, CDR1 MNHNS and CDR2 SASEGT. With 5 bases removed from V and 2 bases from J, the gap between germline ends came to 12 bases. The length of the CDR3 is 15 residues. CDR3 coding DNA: TGTGCCAGCAGTCCCCGGGACGTAAACACCGGGGAGCTGTTTTTT. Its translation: CASSPRDVNTGELFF.

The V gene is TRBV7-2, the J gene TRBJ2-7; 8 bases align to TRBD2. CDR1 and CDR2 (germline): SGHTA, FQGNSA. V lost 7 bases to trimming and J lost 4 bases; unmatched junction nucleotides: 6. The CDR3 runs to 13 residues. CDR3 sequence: CASTRAGVYEQYF. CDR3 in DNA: TGTGCCAGCACCCGAGCGGGAGTGTACGAGCAGTACTTC.

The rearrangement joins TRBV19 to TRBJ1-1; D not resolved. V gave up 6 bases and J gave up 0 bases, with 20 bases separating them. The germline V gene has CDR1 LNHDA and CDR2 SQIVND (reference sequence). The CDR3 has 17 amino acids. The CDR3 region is CASRPVEGGILNTEAFF. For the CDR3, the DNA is TGTGCCAGTAGGCCGGTGGAGGGCGGGATCTTGAACACTGAAGCTTTCTTT.

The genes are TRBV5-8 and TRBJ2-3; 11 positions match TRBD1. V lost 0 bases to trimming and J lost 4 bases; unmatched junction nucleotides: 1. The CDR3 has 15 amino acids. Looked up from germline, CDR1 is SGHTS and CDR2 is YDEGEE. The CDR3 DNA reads TGTGCCAGCAGCTTGGGGGGACAGGGGGCAGATACGCAGTATTTT. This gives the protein CASSLGGQGADTQYF.

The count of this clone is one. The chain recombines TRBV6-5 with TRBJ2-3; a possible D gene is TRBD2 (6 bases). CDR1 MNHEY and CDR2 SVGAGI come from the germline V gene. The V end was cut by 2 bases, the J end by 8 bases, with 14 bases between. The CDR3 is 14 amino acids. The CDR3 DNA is TGTGCCAGCAGTTACCCCGACTTGGGGGGTACGCAGTATTTT. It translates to CASSYPDLGGTQYF.

CDR3 region: CASRGQGGNSPLHF. The CDR3 region has the DNA TGTGCCAGCAGAGGACAGGGAGGGAATTCACCCCTCCACTTT. This sequence joins TRBV6-5 and TRBJ1-6, with 8 bases that match TRBD1. V lost 6 bases, J lost 7 bases, and 5 bases stayed unmatched. In germline, CDR1 is MNHEY, CDR2 SVGAGI. This CDR3 contains 14 residues.

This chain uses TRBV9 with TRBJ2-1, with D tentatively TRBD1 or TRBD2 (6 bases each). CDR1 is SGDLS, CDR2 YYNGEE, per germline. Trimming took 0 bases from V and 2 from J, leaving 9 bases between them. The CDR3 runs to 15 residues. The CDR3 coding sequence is TGTGCCAGCAGCGTAGGGGGGGCAACCTACAATGAGCAGTTCTTC. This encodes CASSVGGATYNEQFF.

The CDR3 here is CAVREGPNGELFF. The CDR3 DNA sequence: TGTGCTGTGCGGGAGGGCCCGAACGGGGAGCTGTTTTTT. This chain uses TRBV10-3 with TRBJ2-2, with 9 bases identical to TRBD2. The CDR3 length is 13 residues. Germline-derived CDR1 and CDR2 are ENHRY and SYGVKD.

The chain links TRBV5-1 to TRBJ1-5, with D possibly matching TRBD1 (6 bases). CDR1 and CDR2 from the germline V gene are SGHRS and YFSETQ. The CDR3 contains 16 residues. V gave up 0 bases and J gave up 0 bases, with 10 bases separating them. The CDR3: CASSLDRASSNQPQHF. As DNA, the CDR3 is TGCGCCAGCAGCTTGGACAGGGCTTCTAGCAATCAGCCCCAGCATTTT.

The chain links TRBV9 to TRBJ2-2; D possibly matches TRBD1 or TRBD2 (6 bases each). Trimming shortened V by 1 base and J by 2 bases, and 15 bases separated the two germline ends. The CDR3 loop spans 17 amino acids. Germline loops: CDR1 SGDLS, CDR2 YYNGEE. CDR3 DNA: TGTGCCAGCAGCGTACGGGGGCGGCAGGTTAACACCGGGGAGCTGTTTTTT. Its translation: CASSVRGRQVNTGELFF.

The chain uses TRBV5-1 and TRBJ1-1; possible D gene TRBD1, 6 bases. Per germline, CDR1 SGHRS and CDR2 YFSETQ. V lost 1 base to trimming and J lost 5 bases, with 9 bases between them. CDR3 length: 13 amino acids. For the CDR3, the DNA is TGCGCCAGCAGCTTGAACAGGGTTACTGAAGCTTTCTTT. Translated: CASSLNRVTEAFF.

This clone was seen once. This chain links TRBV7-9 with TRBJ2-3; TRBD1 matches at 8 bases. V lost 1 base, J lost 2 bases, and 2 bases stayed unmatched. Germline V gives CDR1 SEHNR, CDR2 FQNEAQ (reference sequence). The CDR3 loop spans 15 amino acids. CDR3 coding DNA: TGTGCCAGCAGCTTAGGACAGGGGTCCACAGATACGCAGTATTTT. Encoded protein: CASSLGQGSTDTQYF.

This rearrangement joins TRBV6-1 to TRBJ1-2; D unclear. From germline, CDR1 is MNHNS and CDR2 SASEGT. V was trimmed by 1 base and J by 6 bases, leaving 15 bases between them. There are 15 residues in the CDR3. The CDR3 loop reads CASSEEGAIQDGYTF. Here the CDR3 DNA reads TGTGCCAGCAGTGAAGAGGGCGCCATCCAGGATGGCTACACCTTC.

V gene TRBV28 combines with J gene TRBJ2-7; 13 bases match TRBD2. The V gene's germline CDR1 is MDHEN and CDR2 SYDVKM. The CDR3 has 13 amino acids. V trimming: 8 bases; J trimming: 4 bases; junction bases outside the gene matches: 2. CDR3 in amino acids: CASWTSGRYEQYF. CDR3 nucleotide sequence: TGTGCCAGCTGGACTAGCGGGAGATACGAGCAGTACTTC. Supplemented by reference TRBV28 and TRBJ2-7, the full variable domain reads DVKVTQSSRYLVKRTGEKVFLECVQDMDHENMFWYRQDPGLGLRLIYFSYDVKMKEKGDIPEGYSVSREKKERFSLILESASTNQTSMYLCASWTSGRYEQYFGPGTRLTVT.

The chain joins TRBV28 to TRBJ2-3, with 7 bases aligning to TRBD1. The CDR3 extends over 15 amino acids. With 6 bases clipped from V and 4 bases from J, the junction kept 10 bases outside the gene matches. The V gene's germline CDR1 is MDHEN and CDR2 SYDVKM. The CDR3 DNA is TGTGCCAGCAGCCCGGACAGGAAAGGGCCAGATACGCAGTATTTT. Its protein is CASSPDRKGPDTQYF.